Presented here are 15 T cell receptor beta chains from one specimen sequenced in a study of T cell responses to AZD1222 COVID-19 vaccine. Sequencing used immunoSEQ multiplex PCR; TCRdb keeps in-frame clones, though not all of them. The table shows some 100,000 clones, with just over 90% occurring only once. The material sequenced was peripheral blood, taken on day 0 of AZD1222 vaccination. The receptors here all came from an adult in good health.

V and J are TRBV6-5 and TRBJ1-2; TRBD1 is a possible D gene (5 bases). CDR1 and CDR2 from the germline V gene are MNHEY and SVGAGI. The CDR3 runs to 13 residues. The V end lost 6 bases, the J end lost 2 bases, and 10 bases lay between the germline ends. The CDR3 DNA sequence: TGTGCCAGCAGAGTGGGGACCAACTATGGCTACACCTTC. Amino acid sequence: CASRVGTNYGYTF.

CDR3 loop: CASSEATGGRRFF. CDR3 nucleotide sequence: TGTGCCAGCAGTGAAGCTACAGGGGGCAGACGGTTCTTC. The rearrangement joins TRBV2 to TRBJ2-1; TRBD1 aligns across 9 bases. CDR1 SNHLY and CDR2 FYNNEI come from the germline V gene. J gave up 15 bases and V 0 bases, and 6 bases lay outside the gene matches. The CDR3 extends over 13 amino acids.

V gene TRBV12-5 combines with J gene TRBJ2-7; TRBD1 matches at 8 bases. The CDR3 is 16 residues long. V was pared by 0 bases and J by 4 bases, with 8 bases of the junction left unmatched. Germline assignment: CDR1 LGHNT and CDR2 FRNRAP. In nucleotides, the CDR3 is TGTGCTAGTGGTTTGGTACTCGGCAGGGGGCCTTACGAGCAGTACTTC. Amino acids: CASGLVLGRGPYEQYF.

The genes are TRBV19 and TRBJ1-2, with TRBD1 matching 11 bases. Per the germline V gene, CDR1 is LNHDA and CDR2 is SQIVND (reference sequence). The CDR3 has 16 residues. V trimming: 3 bases; J trimming: 6 bases; junction bases outside the gene matches: 9. DNA of the CDR3: TGTGCCAGTAGTATTGCCGGGACAGGGGGGAGTCATGGCTACACCTTC. Protein product: CASSIAGTGGSHGYTF.

This chain uses TRBV6-6 with TRBJ2-7; D might be TRBD1 (5 bases). The CDR3 sequence is 14 residues long. Germline V CDR1 and CDR2: MNHNY, SVGAGI (reference sequence). V lost 0 bases and J 4 bases, leaving 10 bases between the germline ends. CDR3 in amino acids: CASSYSTAKYEQYF. The CDR3 DNA follows: TGTGCCAGCAGTTACTCGACAGCCAAATACGAGCAGTACTTC.

The chain links TRBV14 to TRBJ2-3; TRBD1 matches at 9 bases. Germline CDR1 SGHDN, CDR2 FVKESK. The CDR3 is 17 amino acids. V lost 1 base to trimming and J lost 1 base; unmatched junction nucleotides: 6. In DNA form, the CDR3 reads TGTGCCAGCAGCCAAGCCGGACAGGGGTACCGCACAGATACGCAGTATTTT. Protein sequence: CASSQAGQGYRTDTQYF.

The rearrangement links TRBV7-7 to TRBJ2-7; 9 bases line up with TRBD1. The V segment lost 5 bases and the J segment 0 bases; nucleotides outside the gene matches: 2. The germline gives CDR1 SSHAT, CDR2 FNYEAQ (reference sequence). The CDR3 spans 14 residues. The CDR3 is CASSTGGRSYEQYF. The CDR3 bases are TGTGCCAGCAGCACAGGGGGCCGCTCCTACGAGCAGTACTTC.

This chain joins TRBV7-6 and TRBJ2-7, with a tentative D call TRBD2 (7 bases). Germline CDR1 is SGHVS and CDR2 is FNYEAQ. Trimming took 0 bases from V and 2 from J, leaving 14 bases between them. The CDR3 consists of 16 residues. CDR3 residues: CASSLAAGGGPYEQYF. Written as DNA, the CDR3 is TGTGCCAGCAGCTTAGCTGCCGGCGGGGGCCCCTACGAGCAGTACTTC.

The V gene is TRBV11-2, the J gene TRBJ2-1; possible D gene TRBD1, 6 bases. The CDR3 length is 14 residues. Germline assignment: CDR1 SGHAT and CDR2 FQNNGV. Between the trimmed V and J ends, which lost 5 bases and 8 bases, there was a span of 16 bases. CDR3 nucleotides: TGTGCCAGCAGCATCCAGGGGCAGGGCGATGAGCAGTTCTTC. Protein product: CASSIQGQGDEQFF.

The chain recombines TRBV19 with TRBJ1-2, with 7 bases matching TRBD1. V was pared by 5 bases and J by 7 bases, with 7 bases of the junction left unmatched. Germline CDR1 is LNHDA and CDR2 is SQIVND (reference sequence). CDR3 size: 13 residues. The CDR3 loop reads CASSPWTGLGYTF. The CDR3 DNA follows: TGTGCCAGTAGTCCATGGACAGGCCTTGGCTACACCTTC.

V is TRBV10-3 and J is TRBJ1-2; tentative D call: TRBD1 (5 bases). The CDR3 consists of 13 residues. Germline-derived CDR1 and CDR2 are ENHRY and SYGVKD. V gave up 0 bases and J gave up 9 bases, with 11 bases separating them. As DNA, the CDR3 is TGTGCCATCAGTGAGTCGACAGCCCACAGCTACACCTTC. It codes for CAISESTAHSYTF.

This clone was observed once. The chain has TRBV7-9 and TRBJ1-2; D is undetermined. The V end lost 4 bases, the J end lost 1 base, and 22 bases lay between the germline ends. This CDR3 region has 18 residues. The germline CDR1 and CDR2 sequences are SEHNR and FQNEAQ (reference sequence). This chain's CDR3 is CASSYGDLTRIVNYGYTF. CDR3 nucleotide sequence: TGTGCCAGCAGCTATGGGGATCTAACCAGGATCGTTAACTATGGCTACACCTTC.

This rearrangement joins TRBV4-3 to TRBJ2-7, with a tentative D call TRBD2 (6 bases). The CDR3 sequence is 15 residues long. With 0 bases removed from V and 0 bases from J, the gap between germline ends came to 9 bases. Per the germline V gene, CDR1 is LGHNA and CDR2 is YSLEER. CDR3 nucleotide sequence: TGCGCCAGCAGCCAAGATCGGAGGGGCTCCTACGAGCAGTACTTC. Translating gives CASSQDRRGSYEQYF.

The chain has TRBV7-9 and TRBJ1-5; D not resolved. The CDR3 sequence is 15 residues long. Trimming stripped 0 bases from V and 0 bases from J, with 6 bases between. Germline CDR1 SEHNR, CDR2 FQNEAQ (reference sequence). As DNA, the CDR3 is TGTGCCAGCAGCTTAGCGGGGAGTAGCAATCAGCCCCAGCATTTT. Translating gives CASSLAGSSNQPQHF. The complete variable domain, with remaining parts taken from reference TRBV7-9 and TRBJ1-5, reads DTGVSQNPRHKITKRGQNVTFRCDPISEHNRLYWYRQTLGQGPEFLTYFQNEAQLEKSRLLSDRFSAERPKGSFSTLEIQRTEQGDSAMYLCASSLAGSSNQPQHFGDGTRLSIL.

The chain carries TRBV5-8 and TRBJ2-7; D is perhaps TRBD2 (5 bases). Germline V gene sequence: CDR1 SGHTS, CDR2 YDEGEE. The germline V and J ends were trimmed by 3 bases and 3 bases, with 7 bases remaining between them. The CDR3 runs 12 residues. The CDR3 region has the DNA TGTGCCAGCAGCTGGGGAGACTACGAGCAGTACTTC. Translation gives CASSWGDYEQYF.